This T cell receptor (beta chain) was observed in a study of control samples from healthy donors and cancer patients. The table came from immunoSEQ multiplex PCR; TCRdb's copy has only in-frame clones and leaves some out. The table records roughly 120,000 clones, approximately 94% of them present only once. The clonotype was recovered from a man under 40 in good health. What was sequenced was blood.

CDR3 residues: CASRFGGITEAFF. The CDR3 DNA reads as TGTGCCAGCAGGTTTGGGGGGATCACTGAAGCTTTCTTT. The chain has TRBV2 and TRBJ1-1, with a possible D match to TRBD1 (5 bases). This CDR3 is built from 13 residues. Germline V CDR1 and CDR2: SNHLY, FYNNEI. V was shortened by 6 bases and J by 4 bases, with 12 bases between the two germline ends.